A single sample is the source of the 30 T cell receptor beta chains below, sequenced in a study of shared T cell receptors in the human thymus. The assay was immunoSEQ multiplex PCR, and TCRdb's table has in-frame clones only and misses some. The sample lists hundreds of thousands of clones, 80% to 90% occurring once. These data were also reused for a study on human thymus T cells.

Specimen: thymocytes. These receptors were obtained from a boy in the first two years of life with a congenital heart defect.

V is TRBV5-1 and J is TRBJ1-1, with D perhaps TRBD1 (6 bases). V was clipped by 4 bases and J by 1 base, with 14 bases between them. This CDR3 contains 15 residues. Germline lookup yields CDR1 SGHRS and CDR2 YFSETQ. This CDR3 is CASSPQGIENTEAFF. The CDR3 bases are TGCGCCAGCAGCCCACAGGGAATTGAGAACACTGAAGCTTTCTTT.

This sequence joins TRBV4-1 and TRBJ1-1, with 9 bases matching TRBD1. This CDR3 comprises 16 residues. V lost 3 bases, J lost 2 bases, and 7 bases stayed unmatched. The germline V gene has CDR1 MGHRA and CDR2 YSYEKL. The CDR3 nucleotides read TGCGCCAGCAGCCACCACAGGGGGCAACGAAACACTGAAGCTTTCTTT. Its translation is CASSHHRGQRNTEAFF.

The genes are TRBV7-8 and TRBJ1-6; the D is unclear. The germline gives CDR1 SGHVS, CDR2 FQNEAQ. The CDR3 has 14 residues. The ends were cut back, 1 base at V and 7 bases at J, with 8 bases in the middle. The CDR3 is CASSLVLRNSPLHF. The CDR3, as DNA: TGTGCCAGCAGCTTAGTTCTGCGAAATTCACCCCTCCACTTT.

This clone appeared a single time. The chain is built from TRBV4-1 and TRBJ2-5; 8 positions match TRBD1. CDR3 size: 16 residues. The V gene's germline CDR1 is MGHRA and CDR2 YSYEKL. Trimming at V came to 1 base and at J to 4 bases, leaving 8 bases not matched to a gene. The CDR3 bases are TGCGCCAGCAGCCAAGGAGACAGGGGATGGGGAGAGACCCAGTACTTC. Translation: CASSQGDRGWGETQYF.

This chain uses TRBV30 with TRBJ2-7; a weak D match, TRBD2 (6 bases). The CDR3 loop spans 12 amino acids. Trimming shortened V by 3 bases and J by 6 bases, and 12 bases separated the two germline ends. CDR1 and CDR2 from the germline V gene are GTSNPN and SVGIG (reference sequence). CDR3 in DNA: TGTGCCTGGAGGCGGGGTTCGGGCGAGCAGTACTTC. Translated, it gives CAWRRGSGEQYF.

This chain uses TRBV5-6 with TRBJ1-1, with D perhaps TRBD1 (5 bases). Germline V gives CDR1 SGHDT, CDR2 YYEEEE. The CDR3 extends over 13 amino acids. V lost 0 bases, J lost 11 bases, and 14 bases lay in between. CDR3 loop: CASSLGAGVKAFF. Written as DNA, the CDR3 is TGTGCCAGCAGCTTGGGTGCGGGGGTTAAGGCTTTCTTT.

The rearrangement uses TRBV27 and TRBJ2-1; maybe TRBD1 (6 bases). V lost 8 bases, J lost 7 bases, and 9 bases lay in between. CDR1 is MNHEY, CDR2 SMNVEV, per germline (reference sequence). The CDR3 has 11 amino acids. CDR3 loop: CASLRGNEQFF. The CDR3 bases are TGTGCCAGCCTTAGGGGGAATGAGCAGTTCTTC.

V gene TRBV6-6 combines with J gene TRBJ1-5; possible D gene TRBD1, 6 bases. Germline loops: CDR1 MNHNY, CDR2 SVGAGI (reference sequence). CDR3 length equals 14 residues. V lost 7 bases and J lost 1, with 11 bases in between. The CDR3 is CASTPGTSNQPQHF. Here the CDR3 DNA reads TGTGCCAGCACTCCCGGGACAAGCAATCAGCCCCAGCATTTT.

This chain uses TRBV28 with TRBJ2-7, with TRBD1 identical over 9 bases. CDR3 length equals 13 residues. Trimming took 7 bases from V and 5 from J; bases not matched to a gene: 6. CDR1 and CDR2 from the germline V gene are MDHEN and SYDVKM. The CDR3: CASKGTGFHEQYF. CDR3 nucleotide sequence: TGTGCCAGCAAAGGGACAGGGTTCCACGAGCAGTACTTC.

The CDR3 coding sequence is TGTGCCAGCAGCTTTGGGGGACAGGGCCGGATCGAGCAGTACTTC. This codes for CASSFGGQGRIEQYF. The V call is TRBV7-6, the J call TRBJ2-7; TRBD1 matches at 9 bases. Unmatched junction bases numbered 9, after V lost 3 bases and J lost 6 bases. The CDR3 loop spans 15 amino acids. The germline V gene has CDR1 SGHVS and CDR2 FNYEAQ.

V gene TRBV4-3 combines with J gene TRBJ1-4, with D possibly being TRBD1 (5 bases). Germline V CDR1 and CDR2: LGHNA, YSLEER. Trimming took off 0 bases at V and 7 bases at J, with 15 bases between the two ends. CDR3 length equals 16 residues. In nucleotides, the CDR3 is TGCGCCAGCAGCCAAGATCATGGCCAGGGAGGTGAAAAACTGTTTTTT. It yields the protein CASSQDHGQGGEKLFF.

This sequence joins TRBV5-1 and TRBJ2-2; D is perhaps TRBD2 (5 bases). CDR3 length: 16 amino acids. Germline CDR1 reads SGHRS; CDR2 reads YFSETQ. V lost 1 base and J lost 0, with 10 bases in between. CDR3 region: CASSLRLDSNTGELFF. Written as DNA, the CDR3 is TGCGCCAGCAGCTTGAGACTGGACTCGAACACCGGGGAGCTGTTTTTT.

The chain is built from TRBV15 and TRBJ1-4; TRBD1 aligns across 7 bases. Germline V CDR1 and CDR2: LNHNV, YYDKDF (reference sequence). J gave up 3 bases and V 4 bases, and 14 bases lay outside the gene matches. The CDR3 is 18 amino acids. DNA for the CDR3: TGTGCCACCAGCAACCGACAGGGTCGGGGTTCTGCTAATGAAAAACTGTTTTTT. Protein product: CATSNRQGRGSANEKLFF. Full variable domain (rest looked up from reference TRBV15 and TRBJ1-4): DAMVIQNPRYQVTQFGKPVTLSCSQTLNHNVMYWYQQKSSQAPKLLFHYYDKDFNNEADTPDNFQSRRPNTSFCFLDIRSPGLGDTAMYLCATSNRQGRGSANEKLFFGSGTQLSVL.

This clone was found once. Other DNA variants within this sample encode the same CDR3. CDR3 sequence reads: CAVRQGPESPLHF. CDR3 coding DNA: TGTGCCGTAAGACAGGGGCCGGAGTCACCCCTCCACTTT. The V gene is TRBV28, the J gene TRBJ1-6; 8 bases are shared with TRBD1. Germline-derived CDR1 and CDR2 are MDHEN and SYDVKM. After removal of 11 bases from V and 10 bases from J, the junction contained 10 bases not matched to a gene. The CDR3 sequence is 13 residues long.

The rearrangement uses TRBV4-2 and TRBJ1-6; 10 bases agree with TRBD1. This CDR3 has 16 residues. Trimming removed 2 bases from V and 9 bases from J; junction bases left unmatched: 7. Germline V CDR1 and CDR2: LGHNA, YNFKEQ. CDR3 nucleotides: TGTGCCAGCAGCCAATTCCGGGACAGGGGTGTTTCACCCCTCCACTTT. As protein: CASSQFRDRGVSPLHF.

The chain joins TRBV5-1 to TRBJ1-1; 11 bases fit TRBD1. Looked up from germline, CDR1 is SGHRS and CDR2 is YFSETQ. This CDR3 is 14 amino acids long. V lost 4 bases and J lost 1; bases outside the gene matches: 0. The CDR3 bases are TGCGCCAGCAGCGGGACAGGGGGGAACACTGAAGCTTTCTTT. Translated, it gives CASSGTGGNTEAFF.

The chain is built from TRBV4-1 and TRBJ2-7; 14 bases are shared with TRBD2. V dropped 3 bases and J dropped 2; count of bases not matched to a gene: 9. This CDR3 comprises 18 residues. The germline V gene encodes CDR1 MGHRA and CDR2 YSYEKL. Here the CDR3 reads CASSHLGTSGGTTYEQYF. CDR3 DNA sequence: TGCGCCAGCAGCCACCTAGGGACTAGCGGGGGAACCACCTACGAGCAGTACTTC.

This clone was detected only once. The chain is built from TRBV12-5 and TRBJ1-2; 7 bases fit TRBD1. The CDR3 is made up of 15 amino acids. Looked up from germline, CDR1 is LGHNT and CDR2 is FRNRAP. After removal of 0 bases from V and 12 bases from J, the junction contained 13 bases not matched to a gene. The CDR3 coding sequence is TGTGCTAGTGGTTTGGTACAGGGGCAGGATAATAGTCACACCTTC. Its translation: CASGLVQGQDNSHTF.

This chain joins TRBV4-1 and TRBJ1-3; 7 bases line up with TRBD1. Germline trimming cut 3 bases from V and 3 bases from J; bases unmatched to any gene: 5. Germline V gene lookup returns CDR1 MGHRA and CDR2 YSYEKL. There are 15 residues in the CDR3. CDR3 sequence: CASSHGRQGGNTIYF. The CDR3 DNA sequence: TGCGCCAGCAGCCATGGCCGACAGGGTGGAAACACCATATATTTT.

The chain recombines TRBV18 with TRBJ2-7; the D gene is possibly TRBD2 (6 bases). Germline CDR1 and CDR2: KGHSH and LQKENI. This CDR3 is built from 14 residues. V shed 6 bases and J shed 3 bases, with 15 bases lying between them. The CDR3 sequence is CASSRGLTNYEQYF. CDR3 nucleotides: TGTGCCAGCTCGCGGGGACTTACCAACTACGAGCAGTACTTC.

The rearrangement uses TRBV21-1 and TRBJ1-3; TRBD1, as called in the table, went unchecked against the DNA. TRBV21-1 corresponds to a pseudogene. This CDR3 contains 18 residues. CDR3 coding DNA: TGTGCCAGCAGCCCCCGTGGGGACAGCCTACTCTCTGGAAACACCATATATTTT. Translation: CASSPRGDSLLSGNTIYF.

In DNA, the CDR3 is TGTGCCAGCAGTCCGGGGTCCCCCAAGGAAGAGACCCAGTACTTC. Translated, it gives CASSPGSPKEETQYF. The rearrangement joins TRBV6-5 to TRBJ2-5, with D possibly being TRBD2 (5 bases). The CDR3 is 15 residues long. Looked up from germline, CDR1 is MNHEY and CDR2 is SVGAGI. The V gene lost 5 bases and the J gene lost 3 bases, with 16 bases spanning the gap.

This clone was detected once. V gene TRBV27 combines with J gene TRBJ2-6, with 8 bases lining up with TRBD1. Trimming took 5 bases from V and 4 from J; bases not matched to a gene: 7. The germline V gene has CDR1 MNHEY and CDR2 SMNVEV (reference sequence). The CDR3 totals 16 residues. CDR3 region: CASSPHRGNGANVLTF. CDR3 coding DNA: TGTGCCAGCAGTCCGCACAGGGGGAACGGGGCCAACGTCCTGACTTTC.

The chain is built from TRBV6-1 and TRBJ1-2, with 7 bases that match TRBD1. Germline V gene lookup returns CDR1 MNHNS and CDR2 SASEGT. V shed 5 bases and J 6 bases; nucleotides not matched to a gene: 12. This CDR3 has 15 residues. CDR3: CASSSQGQQGHGYTF. DNA of the CDR3: TGTGCCAGCAGTTCCCAAGGACAACAGGGGCATGGCTACACCTTC.

This rearrangement joins TRBV7-9 to TRBJ2-1; 10 bases line up with TRBD2. V dropped 2 bases and J dropped 6; count of bases not matched to a gene: 13. Germline CDR1 and CDR2: SEHNR and FQNEAQ (reference sequence). The CDR3 length is 18 residues. For the CDR3, the DNA is TGTGCCAGCAGCTTAAAAGGGCTAGCGGGGGCCATAATCAATGAGCAGTTCTTC. Its translation: CASSLKGLAGAIINEQFF. The whole variable domain, remainder taken from reference TRBV7-9 and TRBJ2-1, is DTGVSQNPRHKITKRGQNVTFRCDPISEHNRLYWYRQTLGQGPEFLTYFQNEAQLEKSRLLSDRFSAERPKGSFSTLEIQRTEQGDSAMYLCASSLKGLAGAIINEQFFGPGTRLTVL.

The chain recombines TRBV11-2 with TRBJ2-7, with TRBD2 as a possible D gene (6 bases). Trimming took off 5 bases at V and 2 bases at J, with 22 bases between the two ends. The germline gives CDR1 SGHAT, CDR2 FQNNGV. The CDR3 is 17 residues long. As DNA, the CDR3 is TGTGCCAGCAGCCCAAGGTCCACCGGGACTCTTCCCTACGAGCAGTACTTC. Its translation: CASSPRSTGTLPYEQYF.

The chain combines TRBV4-1 with TRBJ2-7, with 7 bases aligning to TRBD2. This CDR3 has 15 amino acids. Germline assignment: CDR1 MGHRA and CDR2 YSYEKL. V dropped 0 bases and J dropped 6; count of bases not matched to a gene: 8. CDR3 sequence reads: CASSQDSRERAEQYF. The CDR3, as DNA: TGCGCCAGCAGCCAAGATTCGCGGGAGCGAGCCGAGCAGTACTTC.

This sequence joins TRBV5-6 and TRBJ1-2; TRBD1 agrees at 7 bases. Germline V gives CDR1 SGHDT, CDR2 YYEEEE. Trimming removed 1 base from V and 7 bases from J; junction bases left unmatched: 7. The CDR3 is 14 residues long. CDR3: CASSLYHRGRGYTF. CDR3 nucleotides: TGTGCCAGCAGCTTGTACCACAGGGGACGTGGCTACACCTTC. The variable domain in full, completed from reference TRBV5-6 and TRBJ1-2, reads DAGVTQSPTHLIKTRGQQVTLRCSPKSGHDTVSWYQQALGQGPQFIFQYYEEEERQRGNFPDRFSGHQFPNYSSELNVNALLLGDSALYLCASSLYHRGRGYTFGSGTRLTVV.

In this sample, this clone turned up a few times. Distinct nucleotide sequences in the sample also encode this CDR3. DNA of the CDR3: TGTGCCAGCTCACCCAGGGGTAACACTGAAGCTTTCTTT. It encodes CASSPRGNTEAFF. This chain uses TRBV18 with TRBJ1-1, with a possible D match to TRBD1 (6 bases). This CDR3 comprises 13 residues. CDR1 is KGHSH and CDR2 is LQKENI in the germline V gene. Trimming cost V 3 bases and J 2 bases, with 7 bases left between them.

This chain joins TRBV25-1 and TRBJ2-7; 8 nucleotides agree with TRBD1. From germline, CDR1 is MGHDK and CDR2 SYGVNS. The length of the CDR3 is 15 residues. Trimming cost V 9 bases and J 3 bases; bases outside gene matches: 13. This CDR3 is CASTYRQGTYYEQYF. CDR3 coding DNA: TGTGCCAGTACCTACCGACAGGGGACGTACTACGAGCAGTACTTC.